This T cell receptor (beta chain) comes out of a study of PD-L1 blockade in urothelial cancer (dated by TCRdb to between 2016 and 2019). Looking at the study overall: Therapy was started in the mid-2010s for all patients, and atezolizumab 1,200 mg was administered intravenously every 3 weeks. About 90% of the roughly 30 patients were identified as males with urothelial cancer of bladder origin, and a prior smoking history was reported by 18 of 29 patients. Patients had an ECOG performance status of 0 or 1 and had received between 0 and 3 prior chemotherapy regimens. Blood samples were analyzed at 3 weeks after treatment start (second dose) and at 6 weeks after treatment start. Blood samples gave a median of 141,255 T cells and 80,000 to 95,000 unique TCRs, with a median clonality of approximately 0.08. An exploratory multi-omic analysis was conducted of the somatic, immune and clinical correlates of response to PD-L1 blockade with atezolizumab in urothelial cancer. Pretreatment tumor samples and matched peripheral blood, collected serially before and after atezolizumab treatment, underwent TCR sequencing. Durable clinical benefit meant progression-free survival longer than 6 months, and TCR features were also tested against progression-free and overall survival. Whole exome sequencing and RNA sequencing of pretreatment tumors were performed alongside TCR sequencing in the same patients. Under 10 patients reached durable clinical benefit, while some 20 patients did not. Just over 28 patients had pretreatment blood TCR-seq, 24 had at least one posttreatment blood collection, and 24 had tumor TCR-seq.

Concerning this clone: The antigen it binds to is not known. Per-nucleotide qualities are absent, and no much larger clonotype sits a single base away.

The germline V end is reduced by 5 bases and the J end by 3 bases; junction bases left unmatched: 12. The CDR3, cysteine through phenylalanine, is 17 amino acids long. Here the CDR3 DNA is all that survives: 51 bases in frame from base 1. CDR1 and CDR2 (SGHNT, YENEEA) derive from the germline V gene. Each PCR received spiked-in synthetic TCR analog templates so that absolute template abundance could be estimated from read counts. The immunoSEQ assay used bias-controlled V and J gene primers to amplify TCRbeta CDR3 regions from genomic DNA. Sequencing of rearranged TCRbeta segments was done at approximately 20X coverage. In the original analysis: Sequencing errors were corrected by clustering and CDR3s were annotated against IMGT to assign V, D and J genes. Out-of-frame and stop-codon sequences were excluded, and only productive TCRbeta rearrangements were used in downstream analyses. Clonality was calculated as one minus the Shannon entropy normalized by the log of the number of unique productive sequences. Fisher's exact test with Benjamini-Hochberg correction, using a cutoff of adjusted p below 0.01, was how clones that differed between time points or between blood and tumor were identified. This is the immuneACCESS table as TCRdb keeps it, with only in-frame sequences that have V and J called. A part of the clones is gone; compared with another copy, unresolved V genes explain less than half, and the rest is unexplained. D and trimming were read from the DNA, whereas the V and J calls and clone size are those reported in that table. The sample table holds approximately 100,000 clones, of which 91% were seen once. The top ten constitute over 0.8% of the sample.

The paper as a whole reports these results and caveats: Improved progression-free and overall survival was found to be associated with pretreatment peripheral blood TCR clonality below the median. Among patients with durable benefit, tumor-associated TCR clones showed greater expansion in peripheral blood 3 weeks after treatment started (n ≈ 20, p = 0.022). Small sample size (n ≈ 30) and many exploratory analyses mean the results are intended to be hypothesis-generating.

A cohort of 25 to 30 patients with locally advanced or metastatic urothelial carcinoma, treated at Memorial Sloan Kettering on a trial protocol, was included. Peripheral blood mononuclear cells were collected pretreatment and during treatment, with between 1 and 8 total time points obtained per patient. The Qiagen DNeasy Blood extraction kit was used to purify genomic DNA from total PBMCs and tumor samples. PBMCs were collected pretreatment and during treatment, and were isolated and stored as previously described. The clonotype comes from a woman over 75 with urothelial cancer. The sequence is built from TRBV11-3 and TRBJ1-1; TRBD1 agrees with 10 junctional bases. This specimen was PBMCs, taken around atezolizumab (anti-PD-L1) treatment. The CDR3 here reads CASSIQPGTGEDTEAFF. The nucleotides are TGTGCCAGCAGCATACAACCCGGGACAGGGGAGGACACTGAAGCTTTCTTT.